A single sample gave rise to the 10 T cell receptor beta chains below, sequenced in a study of blood T cells in healthy people across ages. The authors ran a second PCR of about 6 to 11 cycles using a sample-barcoded 5' primer and a J-beta primer mix. TCRdb redid the calling of the 5' RACE reads with MiXCR, one entry per CDR3 protein. The repertoire holds 1.5 million to 2 million distinct CDR3 sequences, with under 30% as singletons. Input material: blood. All receptors derive from a woman in her twenties or thirties in good health.

This clonotype was seen a few times. The chain uses TRBV5-1 and TRBJ2-6; D gene uncertain. Germline V gene sequence: CDR1 SGHRS, CDR2 YFSETQ. V was trimmed by 2 bases and J by 0 bases, leaving 6 bases between them. The CDR3 spans 15 residues. The CDR3 sequence: CASSFARSGANVLTF. The CDR3 bases are TGCGCCAGCAGCTTCGCCCGCTCTGGGGCCAACGTCCTGACTTTC.

The chain employs TRBV9 and TRBJ2-1, with 10 bases aligning to TRBD1. This CDR3 has 15 amino acids. CDR1 is SGDLS and CDR2 is YYNGEE in the germline V gene. V shed 4 bases, J shed 3 bases, and the junction held 4 bases outside the gene matches. CDR3 protein: CASSPWTGGYNEQFF. The CDR3 bases are TGTGCCAGCAGCCCCTGGACAGGGGGCTACAATGAGCAGTTCTTC. The full variable domain, in which reference TRBV9 and TRBJ2-1 provide the parts outside the CDR3, is DSGVTQTPKHLITATGQRVTLRCSPRSGDLSVYWYQQSLDQGLQFLIQYYNGEERAKGNILERFSAQQFPDLHSELNLSSLELGDSALYFCASSPWTGGYNEQFFGPGTRLTVL.

The chain has TRBV5-1 and TRBJ2-6; D tentatively reads TRBD1 or TRBD2 (5 bases each). This CDR3 comprises 16 residues. CDR1 and CDR2 (germline): SGHRS, YFSETQ. Trimming removed 0 bases from V and 2 bases from J, with 9 bases in between. The CDR3 sequence is CASSLGWGTGANVLTF. CDR3 bases: TGCGCCAGCAGCTTGGGCTGGGGGACTGGGGCCAACGTCCTGACTTTC.

This clonotype was detected a few times. The chain combines TRBV20-1 with TRBJ2-3, with TRBD1 matching over 9 bases. The CDR3 sequence is 16 residues long. Trimming at V came to 3 bases and at J to 2 bases, leaving 9 bases not matched to a gene. CDR1 and CDR2 from the germline V gene are DFQATT and SNEGSKA (reference sequence). The CDR3 DNA reads TGCAGTGCTAGCACTTCCGGGACAGGGCTCACAGATACGCAGTATTTT. This codes for CSASTSGTGLTDTQYF.

The chain has TRBV29-1 and TRBJ2-4, with 12 bases aligning to TRBD1. Germline lookup yields CDR1 SQVTM and CDR2 ANQGSEA. The CDR3 consists of 19 residues. The ends lost 4 bases at V and 0 bases at J; junction bases unmatched: 13. The CDR3 DNA follows: TGCAGCGTTGTAGTTCGTTGGGACAGGGGGCGCGAAGCCAAAAACATTCAGTACTTC. This gives the protein CSVVVRWDRGREAKNIQYF.

Notes on this clonotype: Compared with germline, one end of the junction differs, possibly owing to a read error. The rearrangement joins TRBV20-1 to TRBJ2-3; 8 nucleotides line up with TRBD2. CDR3 length equals 14 residues. Germline loops: CDR1 DFQATT, CDR2 SNEGSKA (reference sequence). This chain's CDR3 is CSAPRGGGTGTQYF. Written as DNA, the CDR3 is TGCAGTGCTCCACGGGGGGGTGGCACAGGTACGCAGTATTTT.

Ten or more counts support this clonotype. The genes are TRBV29-1 and TRBJ2-1; D remains unclear. The ends were cut back, 7 bases at V and 2 bases at J, with 15 bases in the middle. The CDR3 is 14 amino acids. Germline V gene lookup returns CDR1 SQVTM and CDR2 ANQGSEA. The CDR3 DNA reads as TGCAGCGCCGCCGAGACGCCGCCCTACAATGAGCAGTTCTTC. Translating it yields CSAAETPPYNEQFF.

This clonotype has just a few counts. V and J are TRBV6-6 and TRBJ2-7; D is undetermined. The CDR3 consists of 11 residues. Trimming shortened V by 8 bases and J by 7 bases, and 12 bases separated the two germline ends. Germline V gives CDR1 MNHNY, CDR2 SVGAGI (reference sequence). The CDR3 nucleotides are TGTGCCAGCTTATTCGGTGGTGAGCAGTACTTC. This codes for CASLFGGEQYF.

This clonotype was seen ten or more times. The chain uses TRBV10-3 and TRBJ2-1, with 13 bases matching TRBD2. The junction had 12 bases not matched to a gene; V was cut back by 4 bases and J by 6 bases. The CDR3 contains 18 residues. Germline loops: CDR1 ENHRY, CDR2 SYGVKD. CDR3: CAISGTSGGIDLSNEQFF. The CDR3 nucleotides read TGTGCCATCAGTGGGACTAGCGGGGGCATAGACCTAAGCAATGAGCAGTTCTTC.

In this sample, this clonotype turned up many times. The chain has TRBV5-1 and TRBJ2-3; the D is unclear. Between the trimmed V and J ends, which lost 3 bases and 2 bases, there was a span of 10 bases. The CDR3 length is 14 residues. From germline, CDR1 is SGHRS and CDR2 YFSETQ. CDR3 DNA: TGCGCCAGCAGCTCTAACCCAGACACAGATACGCAGTATTTT. Translation gives CASSSNPDTDTQYF.